This TCR beta chain comes out of a study of cytomegalovirus exposure and HLA in healthy donors. TCRdb's copy holds only in-frame clones and misses some; the assay was immunoSEQ multiplex PCR. This table holds 250,000 to 350,000 clones, 88% found once. With respect to this clone: One junction end disagrees with the germline gene, perhaps due to a read error.

CDR1 is GTSNPN, CDR2 SVGIG, per germline (reference sequence). This CDR3 has 17 amino acids. The source material was PBMCs. This receptor was identified in a man aged 25-45 years in good health and CMV-seronegative. The chain links TRBV30 to TRBJ1-3; TRBD1 agrees at 10 bases. This CDR3 is CAWSGLGTGVSRNTIYF. In DNA, the CDR3 is TGTGCCTGGAGTGGGCTGGGGACAGGGGTCTCTCGAAACACCATATATTTT.